This TCR beta chain was sequenced for a study of CD8+ T cells in alopecia areata. The V end was cut by 0 bases, the J end by 2 bases, with 14 bases between. The CDR3 runs 16 residues. Germline assignment: CDR1 SGHRS and CDR2 YFSETQ. This clone was observed a handful of times. Extracted RNA was reverse transcribed, and the resulting cDNA served as sequencing template. Generated by immunoSEQ multiplex PCR, the TCRdb table keeps only in-frame clones and is missing some. The table shows 100,000 to 150,000 clones, with approximately 49% occurring only once. The TCR comes from a human donor with alopecia areata. The chain links TRBV5-1 to TRBJ2-5; D ambiguous. Sequences were derived from CD8+ T cells sorted from blood, sampled at week 0. CDR3 amino acids: CASSLAYSKRQETQYF. DNA of the CDR3: TGCGCCAGCAGCTTGGCTTACAGCAAAAGACAAGAGACCCAGTACTTC.